Below, one TCR beta chain is given with its context. The CDR3 is made up of 16 amino acids. The V gene end was trimmed by 0 bases and the J gene end by 4 bases; junction bases not matched to a gene: 5. CDR1 and CDR2 (germline): LNHNV, YYDKDF (reference sequence). This specimen comes from a study of blood T cell repertoires in COVID-19. Turning to the study itself: Samples taken during acute and convalescent COVID-19 were collected in the United States, Italy and Spain. The analysed material was cDNA or gDNA that came from T cells, B-cell-depleted T cells, or PBMCs.

Original processing methods: Quantification of nucleated cells was approximated via reference gene primer amplification. Measured with immunoSEQ multiplex PCR; TCRdb has only the in-frame clones, and not every one. V and J calls plus clone size are reproduced from that table; the DNA served to infer D and trimming. The table lists 200,000 to 250,000 clones, approximately 90% of them singletons. Seattle's enrolled individuals joined amid active infection and were then monitored longitudinally. The chain uses TRBV15 and TRBJ2-2, with TRBD1 matching over 7 bases. The source of this sequence is a woman in her forties or fifties with COVID-19, enrolled during active disease. The sequenced material came from peripheral blood. The CDR3 nucleotides read TGTGCCACCAGCAGAGAGGGCAGGGGGAGCACCGGGGAGCTGTTTTTT. Protein: CATSREGRGSTGELFF. The variable domain in full, completed from reference TRBV15 and TRBJ2-2, reads DAMVIQNPRYQVTQFGKPVTLSCSQTLNHNVMYWYQQKSSQAPKLLFHYYDKDFNNEADTPDNFQSRRPNTSFCFLDIRSPGLGDTAMYLCATSREGRGSTGELFFGEGSRLTVL.